This record looks at one T cell receptor beta chain sequence and its context. Its antigen remains unidentified. These data originate in a study of response to subunit inactivated influenza vaccine. Study results and limitations: Every seasonal influenza vaccination brings in few new T cells, the authors suggested.

Per the germline V gene, CDR1 is MNHEY and CDR2 is SVGEGT. The CDR3 has 15 residues. Losses at the gene ends were 5 bases for V and 3 bases for J; bases not matched to a gene: 6. TCRdb analysed the RT-PCR reads with MiXCR anew, one entry per CDR3 protein. Of about 830,000 distinct CDR3 sequences listed, 15% to 20% are singletons. This receptor was obtained from a man aged 50 or older who received an inactivated influenza vaccine. Sequenced here: PBMCs from blood, sampled about 5 days after vaccination. This rearrangement joins TRBV6-2 or TRBV6-3 to TRBJ2-1; TRBD2 matches 8 bases. The CDR3 bases are TGTGCCAGCAGTCGAGCGGGAGCCATCTACAATGAGCAGTTCTTC. Translated: CASSRAGAIYNEQFF.